Following are 7 T cell receptor beta chains from one sample sequenced in a study of beta chain features in type 1 diabetes. Sequencing targeted expressed TCRB transcripts, as all isolated RNA had been reverse transcribed. Generated by immunoSEQ multiplex PCR, the TCRdb table keeps only in-frame clones and is missing some. The sample has hundreds of thousands of clones; approximately 30% are singletons. Sequencing was performed on naive CD4+ T cells from blood. These receptors all stem from a young man in good health.

The chain uses TRBV29-1 and TRBJ2-7; 14 positions agree with TRBD2. J gave up 0 bases and V 4 bases, and 11 bases lay outside the gene matches. CDR3 length: 18 residues. CDR1 and CDR2 (germline): SQVTM, ANQGSEA. The CDR3 loop is CSVGLKGGTSGSSYEQYF. The CDR3 bases are TGCAGCGTTGGCCTGAAGGGTGGGACTAGCGGGAGCTCCTACGAGCAGTACTTC.

There are a few counts of this clone. This rearrangement joins TRBV30 to TRBJ2-7; TRBD1 matches at 12 bases. Per the germline V gene, CDR1 is GTSNPN and CDR2 is SVGIG (reference sequence). The CDR3 totals 15 residues. The junction had 7 bases not matched to a gene; V was cut back by 1 base and J by 6 bases. The CDR3 here is CAWSAGTGGRAEQYF. CDR3 DNA: TGTGCCTGGAGTGCAGGGACAGGGGGCCGAGCCGAGCAGTACTTC.

This clone was observed a handful of times. The CDR3, as DNA: TGTGCCAGCACCGTTTCCGTGGGGAACACTGAAGCTTTCTTT. As protein: CASTVSVGNTEAFF. The chain carries TRBV28 and TRBJ1-1, with D uncertain. Looked up from germline, CDR1 is MDHEN and CDR2 is SYDVKM. The V end lost 7 bases, the J end lost 1 base, and 13 bases lay between the germline ends. This CDR3 comprises 14 residues.

This clone was detected a few times. V usage is TRBV18 and J usage is TRBJ1-1; TRBD1 might be the D (5 bases). The length of the CDR3 is 15 residues. Deletions cut 2 bases from V and 1 base from J, with 11 bases between. Germline V CDR1 and CDR2: KGHSH, LQKENI. The CDR3 region is CASSPATAPNTEAFF. CDR3 sequence (DNA): TGTGCCAGCTCACCAGCGACAGCCCCGAACACTGAAGCTTTCTTT.

The rearrangement uses TRBV9 and TRBJ1-1; the D gene is possibly TRBD1 (5 bases). CDR1 is SGDLS, CDR2 YYNGEE, per germline. This CDR3 is built from 13 residues. V was clipped by 4 bases and J by 7 bases, with 14 bases between them. This CDR3 is CASSFSGTDEAFF. The CDR3 DNA reads TGTGCCAGCAGCTTCAGCGGGACGGATGAAGCTTTCTTT. Full variable domain (rest looked up from reference TRBV9 and TRBJ1-1): DSGVTQTPKHLITATGQRVTLRCSPRSGDLSVYWYQQSLDQGLQFLIQYYNGEERAKGNILERFSAQQFPDLHSELNLSSLELGDSALYFCASSFSGTDEAFFGQGTRLTVV.

This sequence joins TRBV4-1 and TRBJ2-7, with D hard to call. Between the trimmed V and J ends, which lost 2 bases and 0 bases, there was a span of 11 bases. The CDR3 spans 15 residues. Germline V gene data show CDR1 as MGHRA and CDR2 as YSYEKL. CDR3 protein: CASSQNPKGSYEQYF. The CDR3 nucleotides are TGCGCCAGCAGCCAAAATCCGAAGGGCTCCTACGAGCAGTACTTC.

The chain is built from TRBV6-5 and TRBJ2-5; D is ambiguous. V was clipped by 0 bases and J by 0 bases, with 5 bases between them. The CDR3 has 14 amino acids. The germline CDR1 and CDR2 sequences are MNHEY and SVGAGI. This CDR3 reads CASSYSENQETQYF. CDR3 nucleotide sequence: TGTGCCAGCAGTTACTCGGAGAACCAAGAGACCCAGTACTTC.